The rows below give T cell receptor beta chains drawn from one sample of a study of cytotoxic CD8 clonotypes in ibrutinib-treated CLL. The repertoire was sequenced with immunoSEQ multiplex PCR; TCRdb's copy has only in-frame clones and lacks some. The table includes about 160,000 clones, over 75% detected once. This specimen was PBMCs, taken at disease progression, from a patient treated with ibrutinib. Receptors originate from a human donor with chronic lymphocytic leukemia. CDR3s include the opening cysteine and the closing phenylalanine or tryptophan. The D gene is left open where the match is weak. Expanded clones get a size class; other rows say once, few or many, or leave the size out.

19 NA TRBJ2-5 TRBD1 TRBV7-3 TGTGCCAGCAGCTTAGTAGGTGCCGCGACAGGGGGATTTCAAGAGACCCAGTACTTC CASSLVGAATGGFQETQYF
17 once TRBJ1-1 TRBD1 TRBV13 TGTGCCAGCAGCACGCCCCGGACAGGTCTGTTAAACACTGAAGCTTTCTTT CASSTPRTGLLNTEAFF
15 NA TRBJ1-1 NA TRBV9 TGTGCCAGCAGCGTTACAGGGAATTTACGAACTGAAGCTTTCTTT CASSVTGNLRTEAFF
14 NA TRBJ2-7 TRBD2 TRBV28 TGTGCCAGCAGTACGGGACTAGCGAACCACGAGCAGTACTTC CASSTGLANHEQYF
13 NA TRBJ2-7 NA TRBV5-1 TGCGCCAGCAGCCCGAGGTTTTCCTACGAGCAGTACTTC CASSPRFSYEQYF
14 NA TRBJ2-7 NA TRBV9 TGTGCCAGCAGCCCAACGGACACCTTCCCCGAGCAGTACTTC CASSPTDTFPEQYF
15 NA TRBJ2-3 NA TRBV7-3 TGTGCCAGCAGCTCGGCTGGGGAGAGAACAGATACGCAGTATTTT CASSSAGERTDTQYF
15 NA TRBJ2-7 TRBD2 TRBV27 TGTGCCAGCAGTTTACCGGGACTAGTAGCCTACGAGCAGTACTTC CASSLPGLVAYEQYF
16 NA TRBJ2-7 NA TRBV2 TGTGCCAGCAGTGTCCGTGGGGACACTTCTACCTACGAGCAGTACTTC CASSVRGDTSTYEQYF
15 NA TRBJ2-7 TRBD1 TRBV6-1 TGTGCCAGCAGGGAACCGGGACAGGGTGTTTACGAGCAGTACTTC CASREPGQGVYEQYF
15 NA TRBJ1-4 TRBD1 TRBV19 TGTGCCAGTAGTTCCCGGGACAGAACTAATGAAAAACTGTTTTTT CASSSRDRTNEKLFF
17 NA TRBJ2-6 NA TRBV5-1 TGCGCCAGCAGCTTGGGGCCTCGGACCGCTGGGGCCAACGTCCTGACTTTC CASSLGPRTAGANVLTF
14 NA TRBJ1-2 NA TRBV28 TGTGCCAGCAGCCCTTTCACAGGGATCTATGGCTACACCTTC CASSPFTGIYGYTF
12 NA TRBJ1-1 NA TRBV6-5 TGTGCCAGCAGTTATAGTCAGAGTGAAGCTTTCTTT CASSYSQSEAFF
13 NA TRBJ2-7 NA TRBV7-8 TGTGCCAGCAACCACGACAGGGAGGACGAGCAGTACTTC CASNHDREDEQYF
16 NA TRBJ2-1 NA TRBV5-4 TGTGCCAGCAGCTTGGGAGGGACTCCCTCCTACAATGAGCAGTTCTTC CASSLGGTPSYNEQFF
16 NA TRBJ2-2 NA TRBV7-2 TGTGCCAGCAGCTTATATAGCAGAGCGAACACCGGGGAGCTGTTTTTT CASSLYSRANTGELFF
15 NA TRBJ2-3 NA TRBV7-3 TGTGCCAGCAGCTTGGGACCCTTAGAGGGGGATACGCAGTATTTT CASSLGPLEGDTQYF
18 few TRBJ1-2 NA TRBV23-1 TGCGCCAGCAGTCAACCTAGGACAGCGTCGGGGGCTAACTATGGCTACACCTTC CASSQPRTASGANYGYTF
13 once TRBJ2-3 TRBD1 TRBV19 TGTGCCAGTGGACAGGGAAACACAGATACGCAGTATTTT CASGQGNTDTQYF
15 NA TRBJ2-7 TRBD2 TRBV11-3 TGTGCCAGCAGCGACCGACTAGCGGGAGCCTACGAGCAGTACTTC CASSDRLAGAYEQYF
14 NA TRBJ2-5 NA TRBV6-6 TGTGCCAGCAGTTACGGGGGGAATCAAGAGACCCAGTACTTC CASSYGGNQETQYF
15 NA TRBJ1-2 TRBD1 TRBV19 TGTGCCAGTAGTATTAAGGGACAGGGTCGGTATGGCTACACCTTC CASSIKGQGRYGYTF
11 NA TRBJ2-7 NA TRBV5-1 TGCGCCAGCAGCGAGGGGTACGAGCAGTACTTC CASSEGYEQYF
16 NA TRBJ2-1 TRBD1 TRBV7-6 TGTGCCAGCAGCTCTCACCGGGACAGGCTTGACAATGAGCAGTTCTTC CASSSHRDRLDNEQFF
13 NA TRBJ2-1 NA TRBV5-4 TGTGCCAGCAGCTTAGACCAGAACAATGAGCAGTTCTTC CASSLDQNNEQFF
14 once TRBJ2-7 TRBD2 TRBV11-2 TGTGCCAGCAGCTCGACTAGCGGGGAGTACGAGCAGTACTTC CASSSTSGEYEQYF
14 NA TRBJ1-1 NA TRBV5-5 TGTGCCAGCAGCAAAAGACAGGAGAACACTGAAGCTTTCTTT CASSKRQENTEAFF
15 NA TRBJ2-3 NA TRBV18 TGTGCCAGCTCACCGGGGACCTTATACACAGATACGCAGTATTTT CASSPGTLYTDTQYF
15 NA TRBJ1-2 NA TRBV5-1 TGCGCCAGCAGCGGGGAATTACTGATGGGGGATGGCTACACCTTC CASSGELLMGDGYTF
16 NA TRBJ2-7 TRBD2 TRBV7-2 TGTGCCAGCAGCTCGCCGACTAGCGGGAGTATCCACGAGCAGTACTTC CASSSPTSGSIHEQYF
15 NA TRBJ2-7 TRBD2 TRBV5-1 TGCGCCAGCAGACCATCGGCTAGCGGTGCCTACGAGCAGTACTTC CASRPSASGAYEQYF
12 NA TRBJ2-5 NA TRBV2 TGTGCCAGCAGTACTCGACCAGAGACCCAGTACTTC CASSTRPETQYF
12 NA TRBJ1-1 NA TRBV5-6 TGTGCCAGCAGCTTGGATACCACTGAAGCTTTCTTT CASSLDTTEAFF
14 NA TRBJ2-7 TRBD1 TRBV19 TGTGCCAGTAGTCGTTCAGGGGGCTCCTACGAGCAGTACTTC CASSRSGGSYEQYF
9 once TRBJ1-2 NA TRBV21-1 TGTGCCAGCAGGGAGGGCTACACCTTC CASREGYTF
16 NA TRBJ2-1 TRBD2 TRBV5-8 TGTGCCAGCAGCTTGTTCCGCGGGAGGAGCTACAATGAGCAGTTCTTC CASSLFRGRSYNEQFF
14 NA TRBJ1-1 NA TRBV19 TGTGCCAGTAGTATACACAGGGACGGCACTGAAGCTTTCTTT CASSIHRDGTEAFF
14 NA TRBJ2-7 NA TRBV4-1 TGCGCCAGCAGCCAAATGGGACCAGCCTACGAGCAGTACTTC CASSQMGPAYEQYF
12 NA TRBJ1-2 NA TRBV27 TGTGCCAGCAGTTTACGAGGAAATGGCTACACCTTC CASSLRGNGYTF
15 NA TRBJ1-2 TRBD1 TRBV6-5 TGTGCCAGCAGTTCCCAGACAGGGAGCATCTATGGCTACACCTTC CASSSQTGSIYGYTF
15 few TRBJ1-3 TRBD1 TRBV30 TGTGCCTGGAGTGTCCAGGGGGCTTCCGGAAACACCATATATTTT CAWSVQGASGNTIYF
15 NA TRBJ1-5 NA TRBV6-6 TGTGCCAGCAGTCCCAGCGGGACTGCGTTCGAACCCCAGCATTTT CASSPSGTAFEPQHF
15 NA TRBJ1-5 NA TRBV4-1 TGCGCCAGCAGCCAAGGTTGGGGATTCAATCAGCCCCAGCATTTT CASSQGWGFNQPQHF
14 NA TRBJ2-7 NA TRBV6-6 TGTGCCAGCAGTTACTCCGCCCCTCCCTACGAGCAGTACTTC CASSYSAPPYEQYF
15 NA TRBJ2-5 TRBD2 TRBV6-6 TGTGCCAGCAGTTACTCAAGCGGGGAACAAGAGACCCAGTACTTC CASSYSSGEQETQYF
12 NA TRBJ1-1 NA TRBV11-1 TGTGCCAGCAGCACCGCGGGGGCGCGGGCTTTCTTT CASSTAGARAFF
14 NA TRBJ2-7 TRBD1 TRBV29-1 TGCAGCGTTGAACTGGGACAGCGAGTTTACGAGCAGTACTTC CSVELGQRVYEQYF
15 NA TRBJ1-5 TRBD1 TRBV7-9 TGTGCCAGCAGCCAAGGACAGGGTCTTAAACAGCCCCAGCATTTT CASSQGQGLKQPQHF
14 many TRBJ2-7 TRBD1 TRBV6-5 TGTGCCAGCAGTCAGGACAGGATTTCCTACGAGCAGTACTTC CASSQDRISYEQYF
13 NA TRBJ2-2 NA TRBV5-1 TGCGCCAGCAGCTTGGCCCTAGCCGGGGAGCTGTTTTTT CASSLALAGELFF